This T cell receptor beta chain was documented in a study of long-term antiretroviral therapy in people with HIV. Study information: Earliest sampling preceded the 2015 immediate-ART recommendation by about a decade.

CDR3 length: 17 amino acids. V lost 2 bases, J lost 4 bases, and 8 bases stayed unmatched. Germline V gene sequence: CDR1 SGHRS, CDR2 YFSETQ. Treatment locations for all participants with HIV were in the United States. Investigators performed immunoSEQ version v3.0 at survey level. Generated by immunoSEQ multiplex PCR, the TCRdb table keeps only in-frame clones and is missing some. Of around 31,000 clones listed, about 85% are singletons. V usage is TRBV5-1 and J usage is TRBJ2-5; 13 positions agree with TRBD2. The material was unsorted PBMCs, obtained roughly 5 years before starting antiretroviral therapy. This clonotype was obtained from a man between 50 and 59 years old with HIV. Here the CDR3 reads CASSFGTSGMEGETQYF. The CDR3 nucleotides read TGCGCCAGCAGCTTCGGGACTAGCGGGATGGAAGGAGAGACCCAGTACTTC.